This T cell receptor (beta chain) comes out of a study of CD8+CD57+ T cells in acquired aplastic anemia. On the study more broadly: The average for DNA from sorted CD4+ and CD8+ cells was 3 to 3.5 ug.

Genomic DNA provided the template from which TCR beta VDJ and CDR3 profiles were obtained. TCRdb processed the reads anew with MiXCR; each CDR3 protein has one entry. The sample carries a few hundred thousand distinct CDR3 sequences, around 33% recorded once. CDR1 and CDR2 (germline): SNHLY, FYNNEI. The CDR3 extends over 14 amino acids. Trimming took 5 bases from V and 5 from J; bases not matched to a gene: 6. Before being chosen for sequencing, patients had shown CD8+CD57+ cell expansion by flow cytometry. The material sequenced was sorted CD4+, CD8+, or CD8+CD57+ T cells (not recorded which) from PBMCs. This clonotype originated in a human donor with aplastic anemia. The chain combines TRBV2 with TRBJ2-7; 10 bases match TRBD2. CDR3 in amino acids: CASSFQRGGHEQYF. CDR3 DNA sequence: TGTGCCAGCAGTTTCCAGCGGGGGGGCCACGAGCAGTACTTC.